This entry is about one T cell receptor beta chain. The antigen this receptor binds is unknown. No clone much larger than this one lies a single base away; base qualities are absent. Preparation of the library involved PCR. For sequencing, an Illumina HiSeq 2500 was employed. TCR library preparation used molecular barcoding, with unique molecular identifiers applied to normalize quantification of the TCRbeta repertoire. TCRdb trimmed the raw reads at Q25, called clones with MiXCR and kept productive beta chains. Each entry merges the rows of one CDR3 protein and shows their most common DNA and genes. This sample is represented by about 500,000 distinct CDR3 sequences; less than 35% of them were singletons. The ten largest account for 2% to 3% of the sample. The CDR3 measures 13 amino acids from cysteine to phenylalanine. Here the CDR3 DNA is all that survives: 39 bases in frame from base 1. From a lookup of the germline V gene, CDR1 and CDR2 are MNHNS and SASEGT. The germline V end is reduced by 6 bases and the J end by 4 bases; junction bases left unmatched: 5.

The sample comes from a study of T-cell reconstitution after alpha-beta-depleted transplantation in children (dated by TCRdb to 2016 to 2017). Context from the whole study: The study quantitatively tracked T-cell immune reconstitution after TCRalphabeta/CD19-depleted allogeneic hematopoietic cell transplantation in children using TCR repertoire profiling.

The clonotype was recovered from a human donor who donated a stem cell graft to a child with aplastic anemia. The material sequenced was PBMCs from the stem cell graft donor, taken from the stem cell graft. The rearrangement combines TRBV6-1 with TRBJ1-2, with TRBD1 identical over 7 junction bases. The bases are TGTGCCAGCAGCGTGGGACAGTCCTATGGCTACACCTTC. It encodes CASSVGQSYGYTF.